This T cell receptor beta chain originates from a study of blood T cell repertoires in COVID-19. Turning to the study itself: Samples taken during acute and convalescent COVID-19 were collected in the United States, Italy and Spain. In each case, the material was cDNA or gDNA derived from T cells, B-cell-depleted T cells, or PBMCs.

In the study's own analysis: Amplifying reference gene primers gave estimates of nucleated cell counts. Sequencing used immunoSEQ multiplex PCR; TCRdb keeps in-frame clones, though not all of them. That table gives V, J and clone size, and the DNA gave D and trimming. The sample lists roughly 160,000 clones, 82% occurring once. Germline lookup yields CDR1 SNHLY and CDR2 FYNNEI. Germline trimming cut 6 bases from V and 3 bases from J; bases unmatched to any gene: 8. CDR3 length: 15 amino acids. The sequence was obtained from a woman of 80 years or more with active or convalescent COVID-19. What was sequenced was peripheral blood. The chain has TRBV2 and TRBJ2-7, with TRBD1 identical over 10 bases. The CDR3 sequence is CASRPGTGVLYEQYF. CDR3 bases: TGTGCCAGCAGACCCGGGACAGGGGTCCTCTACGAGCAGTACTTC.